Listed here are 29 T cell receptor beta chains from one sample, sequenced in a study of response to subunit inactivated influenza vaccine. TCRdb used MiXCR to reprocess the RT-PCR reads, holding one entry per CDR3 protein. The sample includes almost 600,000 distinct CDR3 sequences, 14% of them seen just once. Sequenced here: PBMCs from blood, sampled 11 to 12 days after vaccination. The receptor set was obtained from a man between 45 and 60 years old who received an inactivated influenza vaccine.

V gene TRBV4-1 combines with J gene TRBJ2-3; 11 positions match TRBD2. The V gene's germline CDR1 is MGHRA and CDR2 YSYEKL. CDR3 length: 15 residues. V trimming: 3 bases; J trimming: 5 bases; junction bases outside the gene matches: 4. CDR3 protein: CASSHLAGGLDTQYF. As DNA, the CDR3 is TGCGCCAGCAGCCATCTAGCGGGGGGCCTAGATACGCAGTATTTT.

This clonotype has a handful of counts. The gene calls are TRBV20-1 and TRBJ1-4; 7 bases are a match to TRBD1. Germline CDR1 reads DFQATT; CDR2 reads SNEGSKA (reference sequence). V dropped 4 bases and J dropped 4; count of bases not matched to a gene: 0. The CDR3 has 12 residues. As DNA, the CDR3 is TGCAGTGCTAACAGGGGTAATGAAAAACTGTTTTTT. It is translated as CSANRGNEKLFF.

J is TRBJ2-5 and V is TRBV5-1; 8 bases align to TRBD1. Germline assignment: CDR1 SGHRS and CDR2 YFSETQ. With V trimmed by 4 bases and J by 4 bases, 6 bases remained unmatched. The CDR3 contains 14 residues. The CDR3 DNA is TGCGCCAGCAGCATAGGACAGGGCGGAGAGACCCAGTACTTC. Its protein is CASSIGQGGETQYF.

The V gene is TRBV15, the J gene TRBJ2-1; TRBD2 matches 14 bases. The V gene end was trimmed by 6 bases and the J gene end by 8 bases; junction bases not matched to a gene: 9. The germline gives CDR1 LNHNV, CDR2 YYDKDF (reference sequence). The CDR3 loop spans 16 amino acids. In nucleotides, the CDR3 is TGTGCCACCAGTAAGGATCGACTAGCGGGGGGGCATGAGCAGTTCTTC. Amino acids: CATSKDRLAGGHEQFF.

This clonotype was detected a few times. The rearrangement joins TRBV7-2 to TRBJ2-1; 8 positions match TRBD2. In germline, CDR1 is SGHTA, CDR2 FQGNSA. The CDR3 is made up of 15 amino acids. Trimming at V came to 7 bases and at J to 7 bases, leaving 12 bases not matched to a gene. CDR3: CASNGGRSRGNEQFF. CDR3 nucleotides: TGTGCCAGCAACGGCGGGAGGTCGAGGGGGAATGAGCAGTTCTTC.

The chain is built from TRBV4-2 and TRBJ2-7; 9 positions agree with TRBD2. The CDR3 contains 16 residues. Germline CDR1 is LGHNA and CDR2 is YNFKEQ. With V trimmed by 4 bases and J by 4 bases, 11 bases remained unmatched. CDR3 DNA: TGTGCCAGCAGCCCCGAGTCAGCGGGAGGTGGTTACGAGCAGTACTTC. It codes for CASSPESAGGGYEQYF.

The V gene is TRBV18, the J gene TRBJ2-1, with TRBD2 identical over 7 bases. This CDR3 contains 14 residues. The V and J ends lost 2 bases and 6 bases, in that order; junction bases with no gene match: 4. CDR1 is KGHSH and CDR2 is LQKENI in the germline V gene. The CDR3 coding sequence is TGTGCCAGCTCACCAAGTGGGGGGGTCAATGAGCAGTTCTTC. Translation gives CASSPSGGVNEQFF. Together with reference TRBV18 and TRBJ2-1, the CDR3 gives the full variable domain: NAGVMQNPRHLVRRRGQEARLRCSPMKGHSHVYWYRQLPEEGLKFMVYLQKENIIDESGMPKERFSAEFPKEGPSILRIQQVVRGDSAAYFCASSPSGGVNEQFFGPGTRLTVL.

This clonotype was seen more than once but under ten times. The chain combines TRBV14 with TRBJ1-6; D unclear. This CDR3 region has 14 residues. CDR1 is SGHDN and CDR2 is FVKESK in the germline V gene. V gave up 0 bases and J gave up 6 bases, with 6 bases separating them. The CDR3 nucleotides read TGTGCCAGCAGCCAAGAGGGTTCTAATTCACCCCTCCACTTT. Amino acid sequence: CASSQEGSNSPLHF. The whole variable domain, filled in from reference TRBV14 and TRBJ1-6, reads EAGVTQFPSHSVIEKGQTVTLRCDPISGHDNLYWYRRVMGKEIKFLLHFVKESKQDESGMPNNRFLAERTGGTYSTLKVQPAELEDSGVYFCASSQEGSNSPLHFGNGTRLTVT.

The rearrangement links TRBV6-5 to TRBJ2-2, with a possible D match to TRBD2 (6 bases). Germline V gene lookup returns CDR1 MNHEY and CDR2 SVGAGI. The CDR3 covers 16 residues. The V end was cut by 0 bases, the J end by 2 bases, with 10 bases between. Here the CDR3 DNA reads TGTGCCAGCAGTTACTCCGGGAGTAGCAACACCGGGGAGCTGTTTTTT. Amino acid sequence: CASSYSGSSNTGELFF.

V usage is TRBV3-1 and J usage is TRBJ2-2; weak D call: TRBD1 (5 bases). This CDR3 has 15 amino acids. Germline V lookup: CDR1 LGHDT, CDR2 YNNKEL (reference sequence). V gave up 3 bases and J gave up 0 bases, with 8 bases separating them. In nucleotides, the CDR3 is TGTGCCAGCAGCCAGGAACAGGCGAACACCGGGGAGCTGTTTTTT. Protein: CASSQEQANTGELFF.

The chain combines TRBV7-8 with TRBJ1-2; 7 positions match TRBD1. Germline V gene lookup returns CDR1 SGHVS and CDR2 FQNEAQ. This CDR3 region has 15 residues. J lost 7 bases, V lost 1 base, and 9 bases had no gene match. The CDR3 region has the DNA TGTGCCAGCAGCTTAGATCGGGGAGGGGGCTCTGGCTACACCTTC. This sequence encodes CASSLDRGGGSGYTF. The whole variable domain, filled in from reference TRBV7-8 and TRBJ1-2, reads GAGVSQSPRYKVAKRGQDVALRCDPISGHVSLFWYQQALGQGPEFLTYFQNEAQLDKSGLPSDRFFAERPEGSVSTLKIQRTQQEDSAVYLCASSLDRGGGSGYTFGSGTRLTVV.

A few counts support this clonotype. The genes are TRBV10-3 and TRBJ2-5, with no clear D. The CDR3 consists of 14 residues. Trimming stripped 0 bases from V and 0 bases from J, with 5 bases between. From germline, CDR1 is ENHRY and CDR2 SYGVKD. CDR3 nucleotides: TGTGCCATCAGTGAGTCGATGTACCAAGAGACCCAGTACTTC. Protein sequence: CAISESMYQETQYF.

In this sample, this clonotype turned up a few times. V usage is TRBV6-1 and J usage is TRBJ2-7; possible D gene TRBD2, 6 bases. The germline V and J ends were trimmed by 4 bases and 1 base, with 17 bases remaining between them. This CDR3 region has 16 residues. Germline values: CDR1 MNHNS, CDR2 SASEGT. The CDR3 here is CASSGPGAVLSYEQYF. CDR3 DNA: TGTGCCAGCAGTGGCCCGGGAGCGGTCCTTTCCTACGAGCAGTACTTC.

This clonotype was recorded many times. The V call is TRBV7-8, the J call TRBJ2-2, with D perhaps being TRBD1 or TRBD2 (5 bases each). The V gene lost 5 bases and the J gene lost 0 bases, with 22 bases spanning the gap. Per the germline V gene, CDR1 is SGHVS and CDR2 is FQNEAQ. The CDR3 sequence is 19 residues long. The CDR3 DNA follows: TGTGCCAGCAGCCCAACTCTCACCGGACGGGGCGCGAACACCGGGGAGCTGTTTTTT. The encoded protein is CASSPTLTGRGANTGELFF. Complete variable domain (other parts from reference TRBV7-8 and TRBJ2-2): GAGVSQSPRYKVAKRGQDVALRCDPISGHVSLFWYQQALGQGPEFLTYFQNEAQLDKSGLPSDRFFAERPEGSVSTLKIQRTQQEDSAVYLCASSPTLTGRGANTGELFFGEGSRLTVL.

This clonotype is a singleton in its sample. This could be a read error, since a much larger clone is one nucleotide away. The chain is built from TRBV28 and TRBJ2-1; a weak D match, TRBD2 (5 bases). V lost 5 bases, J lost 4 bases, and 15 bases lay in between. The CDR3 contains 15 residues. Germline V gene sequence: CDR1 MDHEN, CDR2 SYDVKM. The CDR3 here is CASSDPSWGYNEQFF. In DNA form, the CDR3 reads TGTGCCAGCAGTGATCCTAGCTGGGGATACAATGAGCAGTTCTTC.

There are a few counts of this clonotype. The chain recombines TRBV7-2 with TRBJ2-2; D gene uncertain. The CDR3 covers 13 residues. Trimming cost V 5 bases and J 3 bases, with 7 bases left between them. Germline V CDR1 and CDR2: SGHTA, FQGNSA. This CDR3 is CASSRDYTGELFF. In DNA form, the CDR3 reads TGTGCCAGCAGCCGAGATTACACCGGGGAGCTGTTTTTT.

The chain's CDR3 is CASSASVSYEQYF. CDR3 coding DNA: TGTGCCAGCAGTGCTTCAGTTTCCTACGAGCAGTACTTC. This chain connects TRBV2 to TRBJ2-7; D uncertain. The CDR3 is 13 residues long. V lost 4 bases to trimming and J lost 1 base, with 8 bases between them. Looked up from germline, CDR1 is SNHLY and CDR2 is FYNNEI. The whole variable domain, remainder taken from reference TRBV2 and TRBJ2-7, is EPEVTQTPSHQVTQMGQEVILRCVPISNHLYFYWYRQILGQKVEFLVSFYNNEISEKSEIFDDQFSVERPDGSNFTLKIRSTKLEDSAMYFCASSASVSYEQYFGPGTRLTVT.

This clonotype was seen a few times. The V call is TRBV29-1, the J call TRBJ2-1, with TRBD2 matching over 15 bases. The CDR3 covers 18 residues. CDR1 is SQVTM and CDR2 is ANQGSEA in the germline V gene. The ends lost 1 base at V and 3 bases at J; junction bases unmatched: 7. The DNA for the CDR3 is TGCAGCGTTGAAGGGGGGACTAGCGGGGGGCCCTACTACAATGAGCAGTTCTTC. Its protein product is CSVEGGTSGGPYYNEQFF.

The V call is TRBV5-1, the J call TRBJ2-5; 12 bases agree with TRBD1. The CDR3 spans 15 residues. V lost 3 bases, J lost 4 bases, and 4 bases stayed unmatched. Germline loops: CDR1 SGHRS, CDR2 YFSETQ. The CDR3 region is CASSSGQGAGETQYF. CDR3 in DNA: TGCGCCAGCAGCTCGGGACAGGGGGCAGGAGAGACCCAGTACTTC. Combining the CDR3 with reference TRBV5-1 and TRBJ2-5 gives the whole variable domain KAGVTQTPRYLIKTRGQQVTLSCSPISGHRSVSWYQQTPGQGLQFLFEYFSETQRNKGNFPGRFSGRQFSNSRSEMNVSTLELGDSALYLCASSSGQGAGETQYFGPGTRLLVL.

This clonotype turned up a few times. The chain carries TRBV21-1 and TRBJ1-5. TRBV21-1 is a documented pseudogene. CDR3 length: 14 residues. The CDR3: CASSKGGRNQPQHF. The CDR3 nucleotides read TGTGCCAGCAGCAAAGGGGGTCGCAATCAGCCCCAGCATTTT.

V is TRBV5-5 and J is TRBJ1-2; 7 bases match TRBD1. This CDR3 spans 15 amino acids. J was trimmed by 5 bases and V by 4 bases; bases with no gene match: 11. Germline V lookup: CDR1 SGHKS, CDR2 YYEKEE (reference sequence). CDR3 nucleotides: TGTGCCAGCAGCCCAAGGACAGGAATACCTTATGGCTACACCTTC. It translates to CASSPRTGIPYGYTF.

This clonotype was detected only a few times. The chain couples TRBV23-1 to TRBJ2-7, with D unresolved. TRBV23-1 is sorted into the ORF group, with uncertain function. V was shortened by 8 bases and J by 3 bases, with 2 bases between the two germline ends. There are 9 residues in the CDR3. The CDR3 sequence is CASGYEQYF. CDR3 coding DNA: TGCGCCAGCGGCTACGAGCAGTACTTC.

This clonotype has more than one count but fewer than ten. The chain joins TRBV19 to TRBJ1-2; the D gene is possibly TRBD1 (5 bases). The CDR3 extends over 12 amino acids. Germline loops: CDR1 LNHDA, CDR2 SQIVND (reference sequence). Trimming pared 5 bases from V and 5 bases from J, leaving 9 bases between. The chain's CDR3 is CASSFGTYGYTF. CDR3 DNA sequence: TGTGCCAGTAGTTTCGGGACTTATGGCTACACCTTC.

The chain joins TRBV19 to TRBJ2-5, with 12 nucleotides matching TRBD1. This CDR3 spans 15 amino acids. V lost 6 bases to trimming and J lost 4 bases; unmatched junction nucleotides: 6. Germline V gives CDR1 LNHDA, CDR2 SQIVND (reference sequence). The CDR3 DNA reads as TGTGCCAGTAGGAGGGGACAGGGGGCTTCAGAGACCCAGTACTTC. Amino acid sequence: CASRRGQGASETQYF.

In its sample, this clonotype was seen many times. The V call is TRBV3-1, the J call TRBJ2-2; D remains unclear. CDR1 and CDR2 (germline): LGHDT, YNNKEL (reference sequence). This CDR3 comprises 12 residues. The V and J ends lost 3 bases and 4 bases respectively, with 3 bases between them. For the CDR3, the DNA is TGTGCCAGCAGCCACCCCACCGGGGAGCTGTTTTTT. Translating it yields CASSHPTGELFF.

The table lists this clonotype with many counts. The J gene is TRBJ2-7, the V gene TRBV6-5, with 8 bases that match TRBD2. The germline CDR1 and CDR2 sequences are MNHEY and SVGAGI. The J segment lost 3 bases and the V segment lost 2 bases, leaving 3 bases of the junction unmatched. CDR3 length: 14 amino acids. The CDR3 coding sequence is TGTGCCAGCAGTTACGACACTAGCGGCTACGAGCAGTACTTC. This codes for CASSYDTSGYEQYF.

J is TRBJ2-3 and V is TRBV19, with TRBD2 matching 7 bases. The CDR3 is 14 residues long. The V and J ends lost 7 bases and 2 bases, in that order; junction bases with no gene match: 6. Germline V gene data show CDR1 as LNHDA and CDR2 as SQIVND (reference sequence). For the CDR3, the DNA is TGTGCCAGTAAGCCTAGCGGAACCACAGATACGCAGTATTTT. This sequence encodes CASKPSGTTDTQYF.

The chain joins TRBV9 to TRBJ1-2; unclear D gene. V shed 4 bases and J shed 2 bases, with 12 bases lying between them. In germline, CDR1 is SGDLS, CDR2 YYNGEE. The CDR3 is made up of 14 amino acids. CDR3 nucleotides: TGTGCCAGCAGCCCCAATGCAGTCAACTATGGCTACACCTTC. Its translation is CASSPNAVNYGYTF.

This chain connects TRBV6-5 to TRBJ1-5; 7 nucleotides align to TRBD1. The CDR3 has 15 residues. The junction had 7 bases not matched to a gene; V was cut back by 7 bases and J by 1 base. The germline V gene has CDR1 MNHEY and CDR2 SVGAGI. Here the CDR3 reads CASKVLQGSNQPQHF. The DNA of the CDR3 is TGTGCCAGCAAGGTACTACAGGGGAGCAATCAGCCCCAGCATTTT.